This T cell receptor beta chain was captured by sequencing in a study of blood T cell repertoires in COVID-19. Study-wide background: Sources were T cells, B-cell-depleted T cells, or PBMCs; the material itself was cDNA or gDNA.

Germline CDR1 and CDR2: GTSNPN and SVGIG (reference sequence). CDR3 length equals 12 residues. V shed 2 bases and J shed 7 bases, with 11 bases lying between them. In the original processing: Amplification with reference gene primers provided the estimates of nucleated cell counts. Using immunoSEQ multiplex PCR, the repertoire was profiled, and TCRdb retains in-frame clones only, with some absent. The V and J calls and the clone size are those of that table, but D and trimming were determined from the DNA. This table has about 70,000 clones, approximately 90% appearing once. The sequence derives from a human donor in a cohort sampled during active COVID-19. The J gene is TRBJ1-2, the V gene TRBV30; D is perhaps TRBD1 (5 bases). Sequenced: peripheral blood. The CDR3 here is CAWSQQTGGYTF. Written as DNA, the CDR3 is TGTGCCTGGAGTCAACAAACAGGTGGCTACACCTTC.